The 21 T cell receptor beta chains below come from one sample, sequenced in a study of beta chain features in type 1 diabetes. The sequenced template was cDNA made from the entire isolated RNA. The data were produced by immunoSEQ multiplex PCR, yet TCRdb's version contains in-frame clones alone and is incomplete. The sample holds some 640,000 clones; over 13% are singletons and the top ten take 0.03% to 0.045%. Study results and caveats: There was a moderate but significant shortening of TCRB CDR3s in all four CD4+ subsets of Type 1 diabetes patients.

Their cognate antigens are unknown. The sequenced sample consisted of naive CD4+ T cells from blood. These receptors were obtained from a man aged 18-30 years with type 1 diabetes.

The chain links TRBV28 to TRBJ2-1, with 14 positions matching TRBD2. The CDR3 runs to 16 residues. Germline CDR1 is MDHEN and CDR2 is SYDVKM. Trimming removed 8 bases from V and 8 bases from J; junction bases left unmatched: 11. This CDR3 is CASPPGLAGDGYEQFF. In DNA, the CDR3 is TGTGCCAGCCCCCCGGGACTAGCGGGAGATGGCTATGAGCAGTTCTTC.

This CDR3 is CASSLYRQIQTGARLTYNEQFF. CDR3 coding DNA: TGTGCCAGCAGCTTATATCGCCAGATTCAAACCGGGGCTAGGTTAACCTACAATGAGCAGTTCTTC. The chain has TRBV7-4 and TRBJ2-1; D might be TRBD1 or TRBD2, each matching 5 bases. Trimming removed 2 bases at V and 2 bases at J, with 31 bases between. This CDR3 comprises 22 residues. From germline, CDR1 is SGHVT and CDR2 SQSDAQ. Complete variable domain (other parts from reference TRBV7-4 and TRBJ2-1): GAGVSQSPRYKVAKRGRDVALRCDSISGHVTLYWYRQTLGQGSEVLTYSQSDAQRDKSGRPSGRFSAERPERSVSTLKIQRTEQGDSAVYLCASSLYRQIQTGARLTYNEQFFGPGTRLTVL.

The chain has TRBV10-1 and TRBJ1-2, with D perhaps matching TRBD1 (5 bases). Per germline, CDR1 WNHNN and CDR2 SYGVQD (reference sequence). V lost 0 bases and J 4 bases, leaving 12 bases between the germline ends. The CDR3 is 15 residues long. CDR3 sequence (DNA): TGCGCCAGCAGTGAGTCGATGCAGGGACTCTATGGCTACACCTTC. It specifies CASSESMQGLYGYTF.

J is TRBJ2-2 and V is TRBV27; perhaps TRBD1 as D (6 bases). The CDR3 loop spans 14 amino acids. The V gene lost 2 bases and the J gene lost 7 bases, with 11 bases spanning the gap. From germline, CDR1 is MNHEY and CDR2 SMNVEV (reference sequence). The CDR3 nucleotides are TGTGCCAGCAGTTTAGAACGGGGACACGGGGAGCTGTTTTTT. Protein: CASSLERGHGELFF.

This chain connects TRBV5-1 to TRBJ1-1, with D maybe TRBD1 (5 bases). The CDR3 runs to 13 residues. Germline loops: CDR1 SGHRS, CDR2 YFSETQ. Between the trimmed V and J ends, which lost 7 bases and 0 bases, there was a span of 10 bases. The chain's CDR3 is CASAETVNTEAFF. CDR3 sequence (DNA): TGCGCCAGCGCGGAGACAGTGAACACTGAAGCTTTCTTT.

In this sample, this clone turned up a few times. The V call is TRBV19, the J call TRBJ2-7; 7 bases match TRBD2. The V and J ends lost 4 bases and 3 bases, in that order; junction bases with no gene match: 9. CDR1 is LNHDA and CDR2 is SQIVND in the germline V gene (reference sequence). The CDR3 has 15 residues. The CDR3 bases are TGTGCCAGTAGTAAAGTCGGCGGGGGATTCTACGAGCAGTACTTC. It translates to CASSKVGGGFYEQYF.

This chain connects TRBV7-2 to TRBJ2-1; TRBD2 matches at 7 bases. The CDR3 has 19 amino acids. Germline V lookup: CDR1 SGHTA, CDR2 FQGNSA. Trimming removed 5 bases from V and 2 bases from J; junction bases left unmatched: 18. The CDR3 DNA is TGTGCCAGCAGCCTGACCGGGACTACCGTTCCGATTACCTACAATGAGCAGTTCTTC. Translating gives CASSLTGTTVPITYNEQFF.

The genes are TRBV7-9 and TRBJ2-5; TRBD2 aligns across 11 bases. Germline V gene sequence: CDR1 SEHNR, CDR2 FQNEAQ (reference sequence). The CDR3 contains 16 residues. V shed 3 bases, J shed 5 bases, and the junction held 8 bases outside the gene matches. As DNA, the CDR3 is TGTGCCAGCAGCTTTCTTAGCGGGAGGGCCGGGGAGACCCAGTACTTC. Amino acid sequence: CASSFLSGRAGETQYF.

This clone appeared a few times. Other DNA sequences in the sample encode the same CDR3. This rearrangement joins TRBV7-2 to TRBJ2-3; D unclear. V lost 1 base and J lost 3, with 2 bases in between. Germline V lookup: CDR1 SGHTA, CDR2 FQGNSA. The CDR3 loop spans 12 amino acids. The CDR3: CASSLDTDTQYF. In nucleotides, the CDR3 is TGTGCCAGCAGCTTAGATACAGATACGCAGTATTTT. Using reference TRBV7-2 and TRBJ2-3 for the parts outside the CDR3, the full variable domain is GAGVSQSPSNKVTEKGKDVELRCDPISGHTALYWYRQSLGQGLEFLIYFQGNSAPDKSGLPSDRFSAERTGGSVSTLTIQRTQQEDSAVYLCASSLDTDTQYFGPGTRLTVL.

This clone has only a few counts. The chain combines TRBV30 with TRBJ1-2, with D uncertain. Trimming pared 5 bases from V and 2 bases from J, leaving 12 bases between. Germline CDR1 is GTSNPN and CDR2 is SVGIG (reference sequence). This CDR3 is built from 13 residues. As DNA, the CDR3 is TGTGCCTGGCGGGATCGACGGAACTATGGCTACACCTTC. Translating it yields CAWRDRRNYGYTF.

This clone was seen a few times. The J gene is TRBJ1-1, the V gene TRBV2; D call uncertain. This CDR3 spans 14 amino acids. With 1 base removed from V and 4 bases from J, the gap between germline ends came to 10 bases. Per germline, CDR1 SNHLY and CDR2 FYNNEI. The CDR3 reads CASSEGRGVTEAFF. In nucleotides, the CDR3 is TGTGCCAGCAGTGAAGGTCGGGGTGTCACTGAAGCTTTCTTT.

The chain uses TRBV4-1 and TRBJ2-7; 10 bases agree with TRBD1. The V segment lost 3 bases and the J segment 2 bases; nucleotides outside the gene matches: 7. CDR1 is MGHRA, CDR2 YSYEKL, per germline. The CDR3 sequence is 16 residues long. CDR3 in DNA: TGCGCCAGCAGCCATCTCGGGACAGGGGTGCCCTACGAGCAGTACTTC. As protein: CASSHLGTGVPYEQYF.

This sequence joins TRBV7-9 and TRBJ2-5; D not certain. The CDR3 runs 14 residues. Deletions cut 8 bases from V and 7 bases from J, with 20 bases between. Germline CDR1 reads SEHNR; CDR2 reads FQNEAQ (reference sequence). The CDR3 DNA is TGTGCCAGCGGGTCTGAGGTTGTCCCGGGGACCCAGTACTTC. This codes for CASGSEVVPGTQYF.

This clone has a handful of counts. The gene calls are TRBV5-1 and TRBJ1-2; no firm D call. CDR3 length: 13 residues. Trimming took off 0 bases at V and 6 bases at J, with 9 bases between the two ends. From germline, CDR1 is SGHRS and CDR2 YFSETQ. The chain's CDR3 is CASSLGVTDGYTF. In DNA form, the CDR3 reads TGCGCCAGCAGCTTGGGTGTTACAGATGGCTACACCTTC.

This clone was observed a handful of times. The genes are TRBV10-3 and TRBJ2-1; maybe TRBD2 (5 bases). This CDR3 is 15 amino acids long. V lost 0 bases, J lost 10 bases, and 16 bases lay in between. Germline-derived CDR1 and CDR2 are ENHRY and SYGVKD. This chain's CDR3 is CAISESRAGSLEQFF. The CDR3 DNA follows: TGTGCCATCAGTGAGTCGCGGGCTGGGAGCCTCGAGCAGTTCTTC.

This chain joins TRBV6-5 and TRBJ1-1; D remains unclear. The CDR3 has 15 residues. The germline V and J ends were trimmed by 0 bases and 0 bases, with 8 bases remaining between them. In germline, CDR1 is MNHEY, CDR2 SVGAGI. The CDR3 reads CASSYSNLMNTEAFF. CDR3 bases: TGTGCCAGCAGTTACTCGAATCTAATGAACACTGAAGCTTTCTTT.

This clone was observed a few times. The chain couples TRBV4-1 to TRBJ1-1; TRBD1 might be the D (5 bases). CDR1 is MGHRA, CDR2 YSYEKL, per germline. V lost 7 bases, J lost 1 base, and 13 bases lay in between. This CDR3 is 14 amino acids long. The CDR3 sequence is CASKGWVTNTEAFF. In DNA, the CDR3 is TGCGCCAGCAAGGGGTGGGTCACGAACACTGAAGCTTTCTTT.

The genes are TRBV5-6 and TRBJ2-5; D ambiguous. The length of the CDR3 is 14 residues. The V end lost 4 bases, the J end lost 2 bases, and 12 bases lay between the germline ends. Germline V gene data show CDR1 as SGHDT and CDR2 as YYEEEE. The CDR3 DNA sequence: TGTGCCAGCAGCCTGGGCGGTAGACAAGAGACCCAGTACTTC. This encodes CASSLGGRQETQYF.

This clone was detected a few times. This rearrangement joins TRBV4-2 to TRBJ1-2; 7 bases match TRBD1. CDR3 length: 18 residues. Germline assignment: CDR1 LGHNA and CDR2 YNFKEQ. The V and J ends lost 1 base and 0 bases, in that order; junction bases with no gene match: 11. The CDR3 sequence: CASSQVRDRKVTNYGYTF. Here the CDR3 DNA reads TGTGCCAGCAGCCAAGTTCGGGACAGAAAAGTTACTAACTATGGCTACACCTTC.

In its sample, this clone was seen a few times. This chain joins TRBV5-4 and TRBJ1-1; 7 nucleotides match TRBD1. This CDR3 contains 14 residues. Germline CDR1 reads SGHNT; CDR2 reads YYREEE (reference sequence). Trimming took 4 bases from V and 1 from J; bases not matched to a gene: 4. CDR3 nucleotide sequence: TGTGCCAGCAGCGACAGGGATAAGAACACTGAAGCTTTCTTT. The encoded protein is CASSDRDKNTEAFF.

The chain recombines TRBV9 with TRBJ2-5, with D maybe TRBD2 (5 bases). The germline gives CDR1 SGDLS, CDR2 YYNGEE. Trimming left V 4 bases short and J 4 bases short, with 20 bases between. The CDR3 spans 16 residues. This CDR3 reads CASSPGADMRLETQYF. DNA of the CDR3: TGTGCCAGCAGCCCTGGAGCGGATATGAGGTTAGAGACCCAGTACTTC.